This entry concerns a single T cell receptor beta chain. Its antigen is unknown. Base qualities are not recorded, but no much larger clone differs from it by a single base. Magnetically isolated CD3+ T cells were stimulated approximately 1.4 hours with PMA and ionomycin, then labeled by IL-17A and IFNgamma cytokine secretion assays. Synovial fluid effusions were aspirated from the actively inflamed joints of patients with psoriatic arthritis. Memory CD8+ T cells in synovial fluid were sorted patient by patient into Tc17 (IL-17A+) cells, bulk memory cells and Tc1 (IL-17A-IFNgamma+) cells in order to compare their TCR repertoires. Psoriatic arthritis patients met the Classification of Psoriatic Arthritis Study Group (CASPAR) criteria. Cells secreting cytokines were also stained with a viability dye and with anti-CD3, CD8, CD14 and CD4 antibodies, then sorted on a BD FACSAria. Sorted CD8+ T cell subsets from the synovial fluid of three patients with psoriatic arthritis were subjected to TCRbeta sequencing. Before use, synovial fluid mononuclear cells were separated with Lymphoprep and cryopreserved in liquid nitrogen. Cryopreservation medium contained approximately 50% fetal calf serum and roughly 10% dimethyl sulfoxide.

After DNA extraction (Qiagen), TCRbeta V-D-J rearrangements underwent bias-controlled amplification and then high-throughput sequencing (immunoSEQ; Adaptive Biotech). In the original analysis: Productive sequences were analyzed at sequence level using the immunoSEQ Analyzer platform. Clonality was calculated as 1 minus Pielou's evenness, with values ranging from 0 (highly polyclonal) to 1 (monoclonal). The Morisita index, which runs from 0 (no similarity) to 1 (complete similarity), was used to measure repertoire overlap between subsets. TCRdb obtained this table from immuneACCESS and retained in-frame rearrangements with V and J assigned. These tables miss some clones; where compared with another copy, unresolved V genes account for less than half of the shortfall, and the remainder is unexplained. The V and J calls and clone size are taken from that table; D and trimming were inferred from the DNA. This sample gives approximately 2,300 clones in total; about 70% of them show up just once. Roughly 15% of the sample is in the top ten clones.

V is trimmed back by 2 bases and J by 2 bases, and the junction contains 10 bases that no gene match accounts for. CDR1 LGHNT and CDR2 FRNRAP were looked up in the germline V gene. Inclusive of the bounding cysteine and phenylalanine, the CDR3 is 18 residues long. CDR3 DNA is the only sequence kept; it has 54 bases, read in frame from the first base. This record comes from a study of IL-17A CD8 T cells in psoriatic arthritis synovium. For context, the study as a whole: The goal of the study was to define the phenotype, molecular profile and function of synovial IL-17A+CD8+ T cells in psoriatic arthritis pathogenesis. The paper as a whole reports these results and caveats: In a couple of patients, many Tc17 clones were shared with the synovial Tc1 population, giving Morisita overlap indices above 0.75. Some individual clones occupied over 4% of the repertoire, though most synovial CD8+ subsets remained polyclonal. Cells came from synovial fluid rather than synovial tissue, since no psoriatic arthritis synovial tissue samples were available. Only a few patients were covered by TCR sequencing, and this limited sample size was acknowledged by the authors.

This sequence was found in a human donor with psoriatic arthritis. Sequenced sample: IFN-gamma+ CD8+ T cells from synovial fluid. The sample's cell subset or site label, decoded: IL-17A-IFNgamma+ memory CD8+ (Tc1) cells. The chain uses TRBV12-5 and TRBJ2-3; a stretch of 10 junction bases matches TRBD2. The DNA sequence follows: TGTGCTAGTGGTTTGCCCACTTTAGCGGGGGGCCTCACAGATACGCAGTATTTT. It specifies CASGLPTLAGGLTDTQYF.